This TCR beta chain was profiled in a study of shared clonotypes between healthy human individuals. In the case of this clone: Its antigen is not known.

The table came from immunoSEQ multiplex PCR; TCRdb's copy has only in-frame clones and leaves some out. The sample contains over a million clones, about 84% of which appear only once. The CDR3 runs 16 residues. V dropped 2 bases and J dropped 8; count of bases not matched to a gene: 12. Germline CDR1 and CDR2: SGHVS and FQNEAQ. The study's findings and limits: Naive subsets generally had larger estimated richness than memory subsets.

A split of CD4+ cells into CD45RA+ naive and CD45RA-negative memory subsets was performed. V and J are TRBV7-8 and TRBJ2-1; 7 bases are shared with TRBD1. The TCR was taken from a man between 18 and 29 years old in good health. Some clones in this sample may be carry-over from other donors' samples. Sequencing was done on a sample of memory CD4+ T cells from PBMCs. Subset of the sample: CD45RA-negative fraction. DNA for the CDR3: TGTGCCAGCAGCTTATTACAGTCACAGGGGTTCCATGAGCAGTTCTTC. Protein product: CASSLLQSQGFHEQFF.